These T cell receptor beta chains were read from a single sample in a study of metastatic and nonmetastatic thyroid tumors. TCRdb re-processed the PCR reads through MiXCR. The table lists 22,000 or so clones, more than 12% of them singletons. The specimen sequenced was tumor tissue. The receptors were sampled from a female donor with papillary thyroid cancer or a benign thyroid nodule (not recorded which). Some clones in this sample may be carry-over from other donors' samples. CDR3s include the opening cysteine and the closing phenylalanine or tryptophan. A D gene is named only where the DNA matches it firmly. A clone size is listed for some rows: how often the clone was seen (once, few, many), or a class if it is expanded.

clone_size: many
j_call: TRBJ1-1
v_call: TRBV5-1
d_call: -
cdr3_nt: TGCGCCAGCAGCACTGGGACGGCGAACACTGAAGCTTTCTTT
cdr3_aa: CASSTGTANTEAFF

clone_size: -
j_call: TRBJ2-5
v_call: TRBV13
d_call: TRBD2
cdr3_nt: TGTGCCAGCAGCTTAGTGAGAAGCGGGAGACGGGAGACCCAGTACTTC
cdr3_aa: CASSLVRSGRRETQYF

clone_size: many
j_call: TRBJ1-5
v_call: TRBV10-3
d_call: -
cdr3_nt: TGTGCCATCAGTGAGGAACAGGGTCAGCCCCAGCATTTT
cdr3_aa: CAISEEQGQPQHF

clone_size: few
j_call: TRBJ1-4
v_call: TRBV29-1
d_call: -
cdr3_nt: TGCAGCGTTGCTGGCCTATCTAATGAAAAACTGTTTTTT
cdr3_aa: CSVAGLSNEKLFF

clone_size: -
j_call: TRBJ2-7
v_call: TRBV14
d_call: -
cdr3_nt: TGTGCCAGCAGAGAAAAGGGGGTTTCCGAGCAGTACTTC
cdr3_aa: CASREKGVSEQYF

clone_size: -
j_call: TRBJ1-4
v_call: TRBV28
d_call: -
cdr3_nt: TGTGCCAGCAGTTCGGGCTCAACTAATGAAAAACTGTTTTTT
cdr3_aa: CASSSGSTNEKLFF

clone_size: many
j_call: TRBJ2-2
v_call: TRBV5-1
d_call: -
cdr3_nt: TGCGCCAGCAGCTTTGGAGCTGCCGGGGAGCTGTTTTTT
cdr3_aa: CASSFGAAGELFF

clone_size: many
j_call: TRBJ2-3
v_call: TRBV20-1
d_call: -
cdr3_nt: TGCAGTGCTAGAAGGCGGGCGCCCAGGACAGATACGCAGTATTTT
cdr3_aa: CSARRRAPRTDTQYF

clone_size: -
j_call: TRBJ2-5
v_call: TRBV7-8
d_call: TRBD2
cdr3_nt: TGTGCCAGCAGCTCTGGACTAGCGGGAGTGAAGACCCAGTACTTC
cdr3_aa: CASSSGLAGVKTQYF

clone_size: -
j_call: TRBJ1-3
v_call: TRBV20-1
d_call: -
cdr3_nt: TGCAGTGCTAGAGATCGTCAGATGGGGAACACCATATATTTT
cdr3_aa: CSARDRQMGNTIYF

clone_size: many
j_call: TRBJ1-6
v_call: TRBV4-1
d_call: -
cdr3_nt: TGCGCCAGCAGCCAAGAAGGGATGTATTCACCCCTCCACTTT
cdr3_aa: CASSQEGMYSPLHF

clone_size: few
j_call: TRBJ2-2
v_call: TRBV24-1
d_call: -
cdr3_nt: TGTGCCACCACACAGGGGAACACCGGGGAGCTGTTTTTT
cdr3_aa: CATTQGNTGELFF

clone_size: -
j_call: TRBJ1-2
v_call: TRBV5-6
d_call: -
cdr3_nt: TGTGCCAGCAGCTCGCCGGAAGAGGGAGTCTATGGCTACACCTTC
cdr3_aa: CASSSPEEGVYGYTF

clone_size: -
j_call: TRBJ1-6
v_call: TRBV20-1
d_call: -
cdr3_nt: TGCAGTGCTAGTCGACATGGGGCGGGTTCCTATAATTCACCCCTCCACTTT
cdr3_aa: CSASRHGAGSYNSPLHF

clone_size: many
j_call: TRBJ1-2
v_call: TRBV5-1
d_call: -
cdr3_nt: TGCGCCAGCAGCGCGCGGGACGGCAACTATGGCTACACCTTC
cdr3_aa: CASSARDGNYGYTF

clone_size: many
j_call: TRBJ2-7
v_call: TRBV6-1
d_call: TRBD1
cdr3_nt: TGTGCCAGCAGTGTCTACCGGGACAGGGCCTACGAGCAGTACTTC
cdr3_aa: CASSVYRDRAYEQYF

clone_size: many
j_call: TRBJ2-1
v_call: TRBV18
d_call: TRBD1
cdr3_nt: TGTGCCAGCTCACCACGGACAGGGACTGGCAATGAGCAGTTCTTC
cdr3_aa: CASSPRTGTGNEQFF

clone_size: many
j_call: TRBJ2-1
v_call: TRBV20-1
d_call: TRBD2
cdr3_nt: TGCAGTGCTAGAGATTCTAGCGGGAGTTTCTACAATGAGCAGTTCTTC
cdr3_aa: CSARDSSGSFYNEQFF

clone_size: many
j_call: TRBJ1-2
v_call: TRBV28
d_call: -
cdr3_nt: TGTGCCAGCAGTTTAGGCAGGCGGGTTGATGGCTACACCTTC
cdr3_aa: CASSLGRRVDGYTF

clone_size: many
j_call: TRBJ1-1
v_call: TRBV11-1
d_call: -
cdr3_nt: TGTGCCAGCAGCTTTTCAGGCGCCGGGGGGAACACTGAAGCTTTCTTT
cdr3_aa: CASSFSGAGGNTEAFF

clone_size: many
j_call: TRBJ2-1
v_call: TRBV29-1
d_call: -
cdr3_nt: TGCAGCGACCTACGTGGAAGGGGTGAGCAGTTCTTC
cdr3_aa: CSDLRGRGEQFF

clone_size: medium-sized
j_call: TRBJ2-5
v_call: TRBV19
d_call: -
cdr3_nt: TGTGCCAGTAGGGCGGGGGCCGGAGAGACCCAGTACTTC
cdr3_aa: CASRAGAGETQYF

clone_size: many
j_call: TRBJ2-1
v_call: TRBV12-1
d_call: -
cdr3_nt: TGTGCCAGCAGCTCGAGACTAGCGGGAGGTCGCTACTACAATGAGCAGTTCTTC
cdr3_aa: CASSSRLAGGRYYNEQFF

clone_size: few
j_call: TRBJ2-7
v_call: TRBV29-1
d_call: -
cdr3_nt: TGCAGCGTTGCAACTGGCGACGAGTATTACTTC
cdr3_aa: CSVATGDEYYF

clone_size: -
j_call: TRBJ2-7
v_call: TRBV12-3/TRBV12-4
d_call: TRBD2
cdr3_nt: TGTGCCAGCAACTGGGCGGGAGGGCTCGAGCAGTACTTC
cdr3_aa: CASNWAGGLEQYF

clone_size: -
j_call: TRBJ2-2
v_call: TRBV20-1
d_call: TRBD2
cdr3_nt: TGCAGTGCCATCACCGGGACTAGCGGGAAAGGTGGGACCGGGGAGCTGTTTTTT
cdr3_aa: CSAITGTSGKGGTGELFF

clone_size: many
j_call: TRBJ1-2
v_call: TRBV5-4
d_call: TRBD1
cdr3_nt: TGTGCCAGCAGCTTGGGGAGGGACAGAACTAACTATGGCTACACCTTC
cdr3_aa: CASSLGRDRTNYGYTF

clone_size: -
j_call: TRBJ1-2
v_call: TRBV3-1
d_call: TRBD1
cdr3_nt: TGTGCCAGCAGCCAGGCAGGGGGCAGGAATGGCTACACCTTC
cdr3_aa: CASSQAGGRNGYTF

clone_size: many
j_call: TRBJ1-2
v_call: TRBV27
d_call: -
cdr3_nt: TGTGCCAGCAGTTTAGCGGGCTCTTATGGCTACACCTTC
cdr3_aa: CASSLAGSYGYTF

clone_size: once
j_call: TRBJ2-1
v_call: TRBV11-2
d_call: -
cdr3_nt: TGTGCCAGCAGTGATCGCGTCGGTAGCCGCGGTAATGAGCAGTTCTTC
cdr3_aa: CASSDRVGSRGNEQFF

clone_size: few
j_call: TRBJ2-7
v_call: TRBV12-3/TRBV12-4
d_call: TRBD2
cdr3_nt: TGTGCCAGCAGGCTAGCGGTGGATGGCTATCAGTACTTC
cdr3_aa: CASRLAVDGYQYF

clone_size: many
j_call: TRBJ2-2
v_call: TRBV12-5
d_call: TRBD1
cdr3_nt: TGTGCTAGTGGGAGGGCAGGGGGTTATTTTGAGGACGGGGAGCTGTTTTTT
cdr3_aa: CASGRAGGYFEDGELFF

clone_size: many
j_call: TRBJ1-2
v_call: TRBV6-5
d_call: TRBD1
cdr3_nt: TGTGCCAGCAGTTACTCCCCTGGGACAGGTCACTATGGCTACACCTTC
cdr3_aa: CASSYSPGTGHYGYTF

clone_size: many
j_call: TRBJ2-7
v_call: TRBV7-9
d_call: TRBD1
cdr3_nt: TGTGCCAGCAGCTTAACAGGGGTGAACTACGAGCAGTACTTC
cdr3_aa: CASSLTGVNYEQYF

clone_size: many
j_call: TRBJ2-3
v_call: TRBV6-4
d_call: -
cdr3_nt: TGTGCCAGCAGTGTGGGGACTAGCACAGATACGCAGTATTTT
cdr3_aa: CASSVGTSTDTQYF

clone_size: -
j_call: TRBJ2-2
v_call: TRBV6-1
d_call: -
cdr3_nt: TGTGCCATCGACTGCCAGGGCTGTGCGAACACCGGGGAGCTGTTTTTT
cdr3_aa: CAIDCQGCANTGELFF

clone_size: many
j_call: TRBJ1-2
v_call: TRBV19
d_call: -
cdr3_nt: TGTGCCAGTAGTCCGCTTGGTGGGGGCCAAGATGGCTACACCTTC
cdr3_aa: CASSPLGGGQDGYTF

clone_size: -
j_call: TRBJ2-1
v_call: TRBV19
d_call: -
cdr3_nt: TGTGCCACCCCTGAAGGGCGCCTTGGGGATGAGCAGTTCTTC
cdr3_aa: CATPEGRLGDEQFF

clone_size: many
j_call: TRBJ2-3
v_call: TRBV7-2
d_call: TRBD2
cdr3_nt: TGTGCCAGCAGCACCAGCGGGAGGTACACAGATACGCAGTATTTT
cdr3_aa: CASSTSGRYTDTQYF

clone_size: medium-sized
j_call: TRBJ2-7
v_call: TRBV6-2/TRBV6-3
d_call: TRBD1
cdr3_nt: TGTGCCACCCTCAGGGACAGGGGATGGTACGAGCAGTACTTC
cdr3_aa: CATLRDRGWYEQYF

clone_size: few
j_call: TRBJ2-7
v_call: TRBV6-1
d_call: -
cdr3_nt: TGTGCCAGCAGGAGACTAATGGTCGAGCAGTACTTC
cdr3_aa: CASRRLMVEQYF

clone_size: medium-sized
j_call: TRBJ2-7
v_call: TRBV2
d_call: TRBD2
cdr3_nt: TGTGCCAGCACCCCGGGGGGAGCCTACGAGCAGTACTTC
cdr3_aa: CASTPGGAYEQYF

clone_size: many
j_call: TRBJ2-7
v_call: TRBV6-1
d_call: -
cdr3_nt: TGTGCCAGCAGAAAGGGACGTAACTACGAGCAGTACTTC
cdr3_aa: CASRKGRNYEQYF

clone_size: many
j_call: TRBJ2-2
v_call: TRBV2
d_call: -
cdr3_nt: TGTGCCAGCACCCTAGAGGTACTCACCGGGGAGCTGTTTTTT
cdr3_aa: CASTLEVLTGELFF

clone_size: many
j_call: TRBJ2-4
v_call: TRBV2
d_call: -
cdr3_nt: TGTGCCAGCAAGCAGCAAGGTACCAAAAACATTCAGTACTTC
cdr3_aa: CASKQQGTKNIQYF